This entry lists 14 T cell receptor beta chains sequenced from one sample in a study of cytomegalovirus exposure and HLA in healthy donors. PCR amplification relied on 60 Vbeta primers (plus 13 Jbeta primers). The assay was immunoSEQ multiplex PCR, and TCRdb's table has in-frame clones only and misses some. The table records some 71,000 clones, 60% to 85% of them present only once. Sequencing was carried out using PBMCs. These receptors were taken from a man between 18 and 29 years old in good health and CMV-seronegative.

This sequence joins TRBV7-9 and TRBJ2-3, with 8 bases lining up with TRBD2. This CDR3 has 15 residues. The V and J ends lost 2 bases and 6 bases, in that order; junction bases with no gene match: 7. The germline V gene has CDR1 SEHNR and CDR2 FQNEAQ (reference sequence). CDR3 bases: TGTGCCAGCAGCTTATCGAGTAGCGGGGCTGATACGCAGTATTTT. This translates into CASSLSSSGADTQYF.

The chain recombines TRBV28 with TRBJ2-7; D may be TRBD2 (7 bases). Deletions cut 7 bases from V and 4 bases from J, with 14 bases between. Germline CDR1 and CDR2: MDHEN and SYDVKM. The CDR3 has 13 amino acids. CDR3 nucleotide sequence: TGTGCCAGCACCCGGGGGGCGACGTACGAGCAGTACTTC. This sequence encodes CASTRGATYEQYF.

The rearrangement uses TRBV2 and TRBJ2-7, with TRBD1 identical over 11 bases. The ends lost 7 bases at V and 12 bases at J; junction bases unmatched: 11. Germline CDR1 is SNHLY and CDR2 is FYNNEI. This CDR3 is 13 amino acids long. This CDR3 reads CASNRDRGEFLYV. As DNA, the CDR3 is TGTGCCAGCAATCGGGACAGGGGGGAGTTTTTGTACGTC.

This clone was seen only once. The V call is TRBV7-3, the J call TRBJ2-1; a weak D match, TRBD1 (5 bases). Per germline, CDR1 SGHTA and CDR2 FQGTGA. V dropped 3 bases and J dropped 9 bases, with 12 bases sitting between them. The CDR3 runs to 13 residues. CDR3 in DNA: TGTGCCAGCAGCTTTAGTCCAGGGTTTGAGCAGTTCTTC. Translation: CASSFSPGFEQFF.

The V call is TRBV2, the J call TRBJ2-4; 11 positions match TRBD1. V lost 3 bases, J lost 6 bases, and 4 bases stayed unmatched. Germline V lookup: CDR1 SNHLY, CDR2 FYNNEI. This CDR3 spans 15 amino acids. CDR3 sequence (DNA): TGTGCCAGCAGTGACGTGGGACAGGGGGTAAACATTCAGTACTTC. This translates into CASSDVGQGVNIQYF.

This rearrangement joins TRBV27 to TRBJ2-5; D is perhaps TRBD2 (6 bases). This CDR3 has 16 residues. In germline, CDR1 is MNHEY, CDR2 SMNVEV (reference sequence). The germline V and J ends were trimmed by 0 bases and 2 bases, with 13 bases remaining between them. The CDR3 DNA reads TGTGCCAGCAGTTTATCGAGCGGGTGGTTGCAAGAGACCCAGTACTTC. Protein product: CASSLSSGWLQETQYF.

The chain employs TRBV2 and TRBJ2-7, with D tentatively TRBD2 (5 bases). The V and J ends lost 8 bases and 2 bases respectively, with 16 bases between them. The CDR3 is 14 residues long. CDR1 SNHLY and CDR2 FYNNEI come from the germline V gene. The DNA for the CDR3 is TGTGCCAGCTCACAAGGACTGATTCCCTACGAGCAGTACTTC. It encodes CASSQGLIPYEQYF.

This clone was recorded a few times. This sequence joins TRBV7-8 and TRBJ1-1; 8 bases line up with TRBD1. The CDR3 is made up of 14 amino acids. Germline V CDR1 and CDR2: SGHVS, FQNEAQ. Losses at the gene ends were 9 bases for V and 10 bases for J; bases not matched to a gene: 16. The CDR3 sequence is CASATDREGVRAFF. As DNA, the CDR3 is TGTGCCAGTGCGACGGACAGGGAAGGTGTGAGAGCTTTCTTT.

The chain is built from TRBV6-5 and TRBJ2-5, with D possibly being TRBD1 (5 bases). Germline assignment: CDR1 MNHEY and CDR2 SVGAGI. The CDR3 sequence is 16 residues long. V was clipped by 4 bases and J by 1 base, with 16 bases between them. For the CDR3, the DNA is TGTGCCAGCAGTTCCCGGAGCAAAGGGGTCCAAGAGACCCAGTACTTC. Translation gives CASSSRSKGVQETQYF.

The table lists this clone with a few counts. The chain combines TRBV18 with TRBJ1-2; TRBD1 matches at 10 bases. This CDR3 spans 16 amino acids. The J segment lost 6 bases and the V segment lost 6 bases, leaving 13 bases of the junction unmatched. Germline V lookup: CDR1 KGHSH, CDR2 LQKENI. CDR3: CASSPEMTGGADGYTF. The CDR3 region has the DNA TGTGCCAGCTCCCCCGAGATGACAGGGGGCGCAGATGGCTACACCTTC.

The chain links TRBV5-1 to TRBJ1-4, with TRBD1 matching over 8 bases. Germline-derived CDR1 and CDR2 are SGHRS and YFSETQ. J was trimmed by 5 bases and V by 0 bases; bases with no gene match: 9. There are 17 residues in the CDR3. CDR3: CASSLGLQGGKNEKLFF. The CDR3 DNA reads TGCGCCAGCAGCTTGGGGTTACAGGGGGGAAAGAATGAAAAACTGTTTTTT.

This chain uses TRBV28 with TRBJ1-1; tentatively, D is TRBD1 (6 bases). The CDR3 loop spans 17 amino acids. The germline V gene encodes CDR1 MDHEN and CDR2 SYDVKM. Trimming took 6 bases from V and 4 from J, leaving 24 bases between them. The CDR3 DNA follows: TGTGCCAGCAGCACAACCCTTAACAGGGCGCTCGGCACTGAAGCTTTCTTT. Its protein is CASSTTLNRALGTEAFF.

This clone was found once. J is TRBJ2-3 and V is TRBV6-6; 7 positions agree with TRBD2. CDR1 and CDR2 (germline): MNHNY, SVGAGI (reference sequence). CDR3 length: 12 residues. V trimming: 6 bases; J trimming: 9 bases; junction bases outside the gene matches: 6. CDR3 sequence: CASRGDYLTQYF. In DNA form, the CDR3 reads TGTGCCAGCAGGGGGGACTACCTAACGCAGTATTTT.

This clone has only a few counts. This chain connects TRBV6-4 to TRBJ2-3, with 7 bases aligning to TRBD2. Germline V gives CDR1 MRHNA, CDR2 SNTAGT. The CDR3 has 15 amino acids. The junction had 4 bases not matched to a gene; V was cut back by 2 bases and J by 2 bases. CDR3 residues: CASSDGRGDTDTQYF. The CDR3 DNA is TGTGCCAGCAGTGACGGTCGGGGGGACACAGATACGCAGTATTTT.